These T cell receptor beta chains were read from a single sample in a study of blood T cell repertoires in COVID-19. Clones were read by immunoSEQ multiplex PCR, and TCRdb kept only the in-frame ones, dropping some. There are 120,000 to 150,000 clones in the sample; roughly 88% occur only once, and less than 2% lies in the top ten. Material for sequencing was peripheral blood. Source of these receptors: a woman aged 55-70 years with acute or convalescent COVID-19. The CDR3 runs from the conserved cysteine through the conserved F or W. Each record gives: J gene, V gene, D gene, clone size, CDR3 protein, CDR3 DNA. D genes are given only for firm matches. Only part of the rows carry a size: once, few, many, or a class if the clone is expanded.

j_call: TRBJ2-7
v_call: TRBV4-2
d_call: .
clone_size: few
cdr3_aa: CASSQDRGYSYEQYF
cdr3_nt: TGTGCCAGCAGCCAAGATAGAGGCTACTCCTACGAGCAGTACTTC

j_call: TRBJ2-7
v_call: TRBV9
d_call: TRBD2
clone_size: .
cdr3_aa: CASSGGSGGTYEQYF
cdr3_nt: TGTGCCAGCAGCGGAGGGAGCGGGGGGACCTACGAGCAGTACTTC

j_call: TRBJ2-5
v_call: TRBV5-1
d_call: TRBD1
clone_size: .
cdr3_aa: CASSPTGGALQETQYF
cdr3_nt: TGCGCCAGCAGTCCAACAGGGGGCGCCCTCCAAGAGACCCAGTACTTC

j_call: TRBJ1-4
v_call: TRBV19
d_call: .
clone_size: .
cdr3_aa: CASNPTTAKNEKLFF
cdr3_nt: TGTGCCAGTAACCCGACCACAGCTAAGAATGAAAAACTGTTTTTT

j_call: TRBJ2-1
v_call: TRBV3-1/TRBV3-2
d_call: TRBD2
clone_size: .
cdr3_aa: CASSPGRGLAGEVNEQFF
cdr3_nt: TGTGCCAGCAGCCCCGGGCGGGGACTAGCGGGGGAGGTGAATGAGCAGTTCTTC

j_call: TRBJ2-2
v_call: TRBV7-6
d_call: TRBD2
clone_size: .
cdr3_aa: CASSLTAGVNTGELFF
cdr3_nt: TGTGCCAGCAGCTTGACTGCGGGGGTTAACACCGGGGAGCTGTTTTTT

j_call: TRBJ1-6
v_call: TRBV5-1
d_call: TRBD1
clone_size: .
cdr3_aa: CASSSGQGGDSPLHF
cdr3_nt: TGCGCCAGCAGCTCTGGACAGGGGGGGGATTCACCCCTCCACTTT

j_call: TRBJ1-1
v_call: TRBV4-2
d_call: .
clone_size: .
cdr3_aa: CASSQYQTGNTEAFF
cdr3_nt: TGTGCCAGCAGCCAGTATCAGACAGGGAACACTGAAGCTTTCTTT

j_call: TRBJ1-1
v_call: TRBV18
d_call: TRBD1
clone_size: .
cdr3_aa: CASSRNYRDRGNTEAFF
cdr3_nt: TGTGCCAGCTCACGAAATTACCGGGACAGGGGCAACACTGAAGCTTTCTTT

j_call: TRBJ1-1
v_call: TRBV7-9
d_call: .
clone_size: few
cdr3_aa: CASSLEQGRAFF
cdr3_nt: TGTGCCAGCAGTTTGGAACAGGGAAGAGCTTTCTTT

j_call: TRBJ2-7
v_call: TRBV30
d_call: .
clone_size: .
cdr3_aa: CAWRGAGRDEQYF
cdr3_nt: TGTGCCTGGAGGGGGGCAGGGAGGGACGAGCAGTACTTC

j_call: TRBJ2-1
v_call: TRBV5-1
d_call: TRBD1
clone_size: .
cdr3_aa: CASTGGGSYNEQFF
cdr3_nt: TGCGCCAGTACAGGGGGAGGCTCCTACAATGAGCAGTTCTTC

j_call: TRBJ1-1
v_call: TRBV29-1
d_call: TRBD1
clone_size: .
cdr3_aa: CSVGDRAWGDTEAFF
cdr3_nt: TGCAGCGTCGGGGACAGGGCCTGGGGCGACACTGAAGCTTTCTTT

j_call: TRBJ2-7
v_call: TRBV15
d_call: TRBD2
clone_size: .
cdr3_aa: CATQPRTRLGEQYF
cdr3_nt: TGTGCCACCCAGCCCCGGACTAGGTTGGGTGAGCAGTACTTC

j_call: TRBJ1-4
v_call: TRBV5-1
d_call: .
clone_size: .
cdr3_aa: CASSLDGGWEEKLFF
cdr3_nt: TGCGCCAGCAGTCTGGATGGAGGGTGGGAGGAAAAACTGTTTTTT

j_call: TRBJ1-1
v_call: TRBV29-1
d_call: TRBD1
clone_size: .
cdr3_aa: CSVGGTGSELPEAFF
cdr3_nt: TGCAGCGTTGGAGGGACAGGGTCTGAATTGCCTGAAGCTTTCTTT

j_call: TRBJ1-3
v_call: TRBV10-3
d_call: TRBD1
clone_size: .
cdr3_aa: CAISESRNRGVF
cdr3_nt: TGTGCCATCAGTGAGTCCAGGAACAGGGGCGTTTTT

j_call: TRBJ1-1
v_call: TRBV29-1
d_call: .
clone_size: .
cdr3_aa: CSVEEVGRRTEAFF
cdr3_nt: TGCAGCGTTGAAGAGGTCGGCAGGCGAACTGAAGCTTTCTTT

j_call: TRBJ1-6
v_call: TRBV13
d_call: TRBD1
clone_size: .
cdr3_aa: CASSNRQGENSPLHF
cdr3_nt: TGTGCCAGCAGCAACCGACAGGGAGAAAATTCACCCCTCCACTTT

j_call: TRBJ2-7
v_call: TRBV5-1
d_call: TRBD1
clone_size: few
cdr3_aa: CASSMSGQPSYEQYF
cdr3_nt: TGCGCCAGCAGCATGTCGGGACAGCCCTCCTACGAGCAGTACTTC

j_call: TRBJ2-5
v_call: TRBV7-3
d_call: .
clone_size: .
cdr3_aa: CASSLNPPGGSQETQYF
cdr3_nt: TGTGCCAGCAGCTTAAATCCCCCAGGAGGGTCCCAAGAGACCCAGTACTTC

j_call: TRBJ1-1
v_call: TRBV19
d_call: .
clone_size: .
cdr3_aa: CASSTQGQSREAFF
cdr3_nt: TGTGCCAGTAGTACTCAGGGGCAGTCCCGTGAAGCTTTCTTT

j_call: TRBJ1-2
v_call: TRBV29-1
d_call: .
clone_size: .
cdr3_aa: CSVEQQSNYGYTF
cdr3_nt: TGCAGCGTTGAACAACAGTCTAACTATGGCTACACCTTC

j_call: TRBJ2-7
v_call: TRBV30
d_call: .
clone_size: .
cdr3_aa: CAHGGEANYEQYF
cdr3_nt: TGTGCCCACGGAGGGGAGGCGAACTACGAGCAGTACTTC

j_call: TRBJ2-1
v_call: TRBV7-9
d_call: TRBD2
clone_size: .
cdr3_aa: CASSPGTSWNEQFF
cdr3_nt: TGTGCCAGCAGCCCAGGGACTAGTTGGAATGAGCAGTTCTTC

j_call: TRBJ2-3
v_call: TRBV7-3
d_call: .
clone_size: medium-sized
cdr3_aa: CASSLTGGDTDTQYF
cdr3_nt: TGTGCCAGCAGCTTAACAGGCGGGGATACAGATACGCAGTATTTT

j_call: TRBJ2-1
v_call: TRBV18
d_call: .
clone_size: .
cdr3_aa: CASSPPNQGYNEQFF
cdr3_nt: TGTGCCAGCTCACCGCCAAACCAGGGGTACAATGAGCAGTTCTTC

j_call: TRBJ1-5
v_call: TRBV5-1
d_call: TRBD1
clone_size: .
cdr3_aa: CASSPGQGSQPQHF
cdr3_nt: TGCGCCAGCAGCCCCGGACAGGGGAGCCAGCCCCAGCATTTT

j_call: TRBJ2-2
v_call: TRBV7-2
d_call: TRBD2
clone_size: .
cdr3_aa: CASSSWTSGAGELFF
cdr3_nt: TGTGCCAGCAGCTCCTGGACTAGCGGGGCCGGGGAGCTGTTTTTT

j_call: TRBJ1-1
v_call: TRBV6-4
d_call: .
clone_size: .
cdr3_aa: CASSDSRTEAFF
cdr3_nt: TGTGCCAGCAGTGACTCGAGAACTGAAGCTTTCTTT

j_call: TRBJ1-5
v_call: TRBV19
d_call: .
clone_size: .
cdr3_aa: CASSEQVNQPQHF
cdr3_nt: TGTGCCAGTAGTGAACAGGTCAATCAGCCCCAGCATTTT